The 32 T cell receptor beta chains below come from one sample, sequenced in a study of T cells after yellow fever vaccination. In TCRdb, the 5' RACE reads were re-called with MiXCR into one record per CDR3 protein. Of under 600,000 distinct CDR3 sequences in the sample, roughly 13% were seen once. The sequencing used PBMCs, collected on the day of the yellow fever booster vaccination. The receptors derive from a young man who received the YFV17D yellow fever vaccine.

This clonotype was picked up a small number of times. The chain carries TRBV28 and TRBJ2-5; tentative D call: TRBD2 (5 bases). The germline CDR1 and CDR2 sequences are MDHEN and SYDVKM. This CDR3 is 12 amino acids long. V lost 10 bases and J lost 2, with 11 bases in between. This CDR3 is CATSGIQETQYF. The DNA of the CDR3 is TGTGCCACATCGGGGATACAAGAGACCCAGTACTTC. Full variable domain (remainder filled in from reference TRBV28 and TRBJ2-5): DVKVTQSSRYLVKRTGEKVFLECVQDMDHENMFWYRQDPGLGLRLIYFSYDVKMKEKGDIPEGYSVSREKKERFSLILESASTNQTSMYLCATSGIQETQYFGPGTRLLVL.

The chain combines TRBV5-5 with TRBJ1-4; the D gene is possibly TRBD1 (5 bases). Between the trimmed V and J ends, which lost 2 bases and 5 bases, there was a span of 10 bases. This CDR3 is built from 14 residues. CDR1 is SGHKS and CDR2 is YYEKEE in the germline V gene (reference sequence). As DNA, the CDR3 is TGTGCCAGCAGCTTTAACAGGCAAAATGAAAAACTGTTTTTT. Amino acids: CASSFNRQNEKLFF.

At least ten counts were recorded for this clonotype. The V and J genes are TRBV7-2 and TRBJ1-1; a possible D gene is TRBD1 (6 bases). This CDR3 region has 14 residues. Germline loops: CDR1 SGHTA, CDR2 FQGNSA. The V and J ends lost 8 bases and 12 bases respectively, with 25 bases between them. The CDR3 reads CASSNSGPSGATFF. The CDR3 DNA reads TGTGCCAGCTCGAATTCCGGGCCATCGGGGGCCACTTTCTTT.

This sequence joins TRBV12-3 or TRBV12-4 and TRBJ2-2; D call uncertain. This CDR3 spans 16 amino acids. Trimming left V 6 bases short and J 1 base short, with 15 bases between. The CDR3 loop is CASRSSLARNTGELFF. The CDR3 nucleotides read TGTGCCAGCAGGAGCTCGTTGGCGAGGAACACCGGGGAGCTGTTTTTT.

The rearrangement links TRBV6-6 to TRBJ2-7; unclear D gene. Germline CDR1 is MNHNY and CDR2 is SVGAGI (reference sequence). V was clipped by 2 bases and J by 2 bases, with 7 bases between them. There are 13 residues in the CDR3. CDR3 region: CASSYVGTYEQYF. The DNA of the CDR3 is TGTGCCAGCAGTTACGTTGGGACCTACGAGCAGTACTTC.

This sequence joins TRBV4-2 and TRBJ2-1, with D possibly TRBD2 on 5 matching bases. The CDR3 loop spans 15 amino acids. Deletions cut 0 bases from V and 6 bases from J, with 12 bases between. Germline loops: CDR1 LGHNA, CDR2 YNFKEQ. The CDR3 sequence is CASSQEADRTNEQFF. Here the CDR3 DNA reads TGTGCCAGCAGCCAAGAAGCGGACCGGACCAATGAGCAGTTCTTC.

J is TRBJ2-4 and V is TRBV6-2 or TRBV6-3; D ambiguous. V lost 8 bases, J lost 0 bases, and 2 bases lay in between. CDR1 is MNHEY and CDR2 is SVGEGT in the germline V gene. The CDR3 sequence is 11 residues long. CDR3 in amino acids: CASGAKNIQYF. The DNA of the CDR3 is TGTGCCAGCGGAGCCAAAAACATTCAGTACTTC.

The table lists this clonotype with a few counts. V gene TRBV11-3 combines with J gene TRBJ2-1; 9 bases map to TRBD1. CDR3 length equals 16 residues. In germline, CDR1 is SGHNT, CDR2 YENEEA. V dropped 0 bases and J dropped 9; count of bases not matched to a gene: 9. The chain's CDR3 is CASSLDPGQGRVEQFF. The CDR3 region has the DNA TGTGCCAGCAGCTTAGATCCGGGACAGGGTCGGGTTGAGCAGTTCTTC.

This clonotype was seen just once. The chain employs TRBV19 and TRBJ2-1; D is unclear. CDR1 and CDR2 from the germline V gene are LNHDA and SQIVND (reference sequence). Trimming took 4 bases from V and 0 from J, leaving 13 bases between them. The CDR3 runs to 16 residues. DNA of the CDR3: TGTGCCAGTAGTACCCCTCTAGGGAACTCCTACAATGAGCAGTTCTTC. It encodes CASSTPLGNSYNEQFF.

This chain links TRBV20-1 with TRBJ2-7; the match to TRBD2 covers 8 bases. CDR1 DFQATT and CDR2 SNEGSKA come from the germline V gene (reference sequence). This CDR3 has 14 amino acids. The CDR3 reads CSGGGGPTPYEQYF. The CDR3 DNA reads TGCAGCGGGGGGGGCGGACCCACCCCCTACGAGCAGTACTTC.

This clonotype was seen a few times. V and J are TRBV20-1 and TRBJ2-1, with 9 bases that match TRBD2. This CDR3 is 17 amino acids long. The junction had 12 bases not matched to a gene; V was cut back by 6 bases and J by 0 bases. CDR1 and CDR2 (germline): DFQATT, SNEGSKA (reference sequence). The CDR3 reads CSAGGSGSASSYNEQFF. The CDR3 region has the DNA TGCAGTGCGGGAGGTAGCGGGAGCGCGAGCTCCTACAATGAGCAGTTCTTC.

The rearrangement uses TRBV11-2 and TRBJ2-7, with 10 bases aligning to TRBD1. V lost 5 bases to trimming and J lost 6 bases; unmatched junction nucleotides: 1. The germline gives CDR1 SGHAT, CDR2 FQNNGV. This CDR3 region has 12 residues. The CDR3 sequence: CASSRQGAEQYF. DNA for the CDR3: TGTGCCAGCAGCCGACAGGGGGCCGAGCAGTACTTC.

V is TRBV5-1 and J is TRBJ2-1, with 12 bases that match TRBD2. Germline CDR1 SGHRS, CDR2 YFSETQ. The CDR3 contains 14 residues. V dropped 4 bases and J dropped 7; count of bases not matched to a gene: 3. CDR3 coding DNA: TGCGCCAGCAGCCCTAGCGGGAGGGCTAATGAGCAGTTCTTC. Its translation is CASSPSGRANEQFF.

The V call is TRBV20-1, the J call TRBJ2-1; D possibly matches TRBD1 or TRBD2 (5 bases each). The CDR3 spans 16 residues. V was cut by 5 bases and J by 6 bases, with 23 bases left in between. CDR1 is DFQATT and CDR2 is SNEGSKA in the germline V gene (reference sequence). DNA for the CDR3: TGCAGTGCTTCAAACCCCCTGGGGGACCCAATCAATGAGCAGTTCTTC. Its protein is CSASNPLGDPINEQFF.

This clonotype was seen at least ten times. This chain links TRBV12-3 or TRBV12-4 with TRBJ1-2; D is unresolved. V gave up 3 bases and J gave up 6 bases, with 17 bases separating them. This CDR3 comprises 15 residues. CDR3 bases: TGTGCCAGCAGTTTTTCCGTCCGGAGCGGTAATGGCTACACCTTC. Translating gives CASSFSVRSGNGYTF.

The V gene is TRBV12-3 or TRBV12-4, the J gene TRBJ1-1, with TRBD1 matching over 9 bases. The CDR3 sequence is 15 residues long. The trim removed 5 bases at V and 5 bases at J, leaving 9 bases unmatched. The CDR3 coding sequence is TGTGCCAGCAGTGGGACAGGGAAAGTTTATACTGAAGCTTTCTTT. This sequence encodes CASSGTGKVYTEAFF.

This clonotype has ten or more counts. The chain carries TRBV5-1 and TRBJ2-3; no clear D gene. This CDR3 is 13 amino acids long. Germline CDR1 and CDR2: SGHRS and YFSETQ. Trimming took 7 bases from V and 5 from J, leaving 14 bases between them. The CDR3 DNA reads as TGCGCCAGCGGAACCCCTTTTGTAGATACGCAGTATTTT. Its protein product is CASGTPFVDTQYF.

V and J are TRBV29-1 and TRBJ2-1; D may be TRBD2 (6 bases). This CDR3 region has 14 residues. Germline V CDR1 and CDR2: SQVTM, ANQGSEA. The V end was cut by 6 bases, the J end by 6 bases, with 18 bases between. This CDR3 reads CSVRFGGRSNEQFF. CDR3 nucleotide sequence: TGCAGCGTCCGTTTCGGGGGTCGAAGCAATGAGCAGTTCTTC.

The V and J genes are TRBV20-1 and TRBJ2-1, with a possible D match to TRBD1 (6 bases). CDR1 and CDR2 from the germline V gene are DFQATT and SNEGSKA (reference sequence). Trimming removed 7 bases at V and 2 bases at J, with 15 bases between. This CDR3 contains 14 residues. The CDR3 protein is CSVPVEGAYNEQFF. The CDR3 coding sequence is TGCAGTGTCCCAGTTGAGGGGGCCTACAATGAGCAGTTCTTC.

The chain couples TRBV29-1 to TRBJ1-1, with D tentatively TRBD1 (5 bases). Trimming took off 4 bases at V and 1 base at J, with 7 bases between the two ends. Germline V gene sequence: CDR1 SQVTM, CDR2 ANQGSEA. The CDR3 contains 12 residues. CDR3 nucleotide sequence: TGCAGCGTTGCGGACACGAACACTGAAGCTTTCTTT. Its protein product is CSVADTNTEAFF.

This clonotype occurred a few times. The V gene is TRBV4-3, the J gene TRBJ2-7; D unclear. Trimming took off 1 base at V and 6 bases at J, with 10 bases between the two ends. This CDR3 has 13 residues. Germline V gene sequence: CDR1 LGHNA, CDR2 YSLEER. CDR3 nucleotide sequence: TGCGCCAGCAGCCAAGGGCAAACTTCCGAGCAGTACTTC. It is translated as CASSQGQTSEQYF.

Many counts were recorded for this clonotype. The chain carries TRBV18 and TRBJ2-7; D might be TRBD2 (7 bases). V shed 4 bases and J shed 0 bases, with 10 bases lying between them. There are 14 residues in the CDR3. CDR1 is KGHSH and CDR2 is LQKENI in the germline V gene. Here the CDR3 reads CASSRGGGSYEQYF. For the CDR3, the DNA is TGTGCCAGCTCACGGGGGGGCGGCTCCTACGAGCAGTACTTC.

This clonotype was seen a few times. V is TRBV25-1 and J is TRBJ2-1, with D unresolved. V lost 3 bases and J 0 bases, leaving 12 bases between the germline ends. The CDR3 runs to 16 residues. Germline V gene data show CDR1 as MGHDK and CDR2 as SYGVNS. CDR3 protein: CASSDTGPSSYNEQFF. CDR3 DNA sequence: TGTGCCAGCAGTGACACCGGGCCTAGCTCCTACAATGAGCAGTTCTTC.

The chain recombines TRBV5-1 with TRBJ2-1, with 8 nucleotides matching TRBD2. After removal of 0 bases from V and 4 bases from J, the junction contained 6 bases not matched to a gene. The germline V gene encodes CDR1 SGHRS and CDR2 YFSETQ. There are 16 residues in the CDR3. CDR3 region: CASSLAPTSGYNEQFF. The CDR3 bases are TGCGCCAGCAGCTTGGCCCCTACTAGCGGATACAATGAGCAGTTCTTC.

This clonotype has ten or more counts. The gene calls are TRBV5-1 and TRBJ2-7; D gene uncertain. In germline, CDR1 is SGHRS, CDR2 YFSETQ. V lost 1 base and J 3 bases, leaving 5 bases between the germline ends. This CDR3 spans 12 amino acids. This chain's CDR3 is CASSLMGYEQYF. Here the CDR3 DNA reads TGCGCCAGCAGCTTGATGGGCTACGAGCAGTACTTC.

In its sample, this clonotype was seen many times. The rearrangement uses TRBV20-1 and TRBJ2-1, with TRBD2 identical over 12 bases. Germline V gives CDR1 DFQATT, CDR2 SNEGSKA (reference sequence). The CDR3 is 15 residues long. The junction had 13 bases not matched to a gene; V was cut back by 6 bases and J by 10 bases. The CDR3 DNA sequence: TGCAGTGCGCCCACTAGCGGGAGGCCCCCTCTCGAGCAGTTCTTC. The encoded protein is CSAPTSGRPPLEQFF.

V and J are TRBV11-3 and TRBJ2-1, with D possibly matching TRBD2 (7 bases). Trimming took 2 bases from V and 5 from J, leaving 13 bases between them. This CDR3 is built from 15 residues. The V gene's germline CDR1 is SGHNT and CDR2 YENEEA. In DNA form, the CDR3 reads TGTGCCAGCAGCTTAACCGGGGGGCAGCACAATGAGCAGTTCTTC. The encoded protein is CASSLTGGQHNEQFF.

This clonotype was seen a handful of times. V usage is TRBV20-1 and J usage is TRBJ1-4; D remains unclear. Germline CDR1 reads DFQATT; CDR2 reads SNEGSKA (reference sequence). This CDR3 is 12 amino acids long. Trimming left V 2 bases short and J 5 bases short, with 6 bases between. The CDR3, as DNA: TGCAGTGCTAGATACGGGAATGAAAAACTGTTTTTT. Its protein is CSARYGNEKLFF.

This clonotype has just a few counts. The V gene is TRBV5-1, the J gene TRBJ2-3; a possible D gene is TRBD1 (5 bases). This CDR3 spans 13 amino acids. CDR1 is SGHRS and CDR2 is YFSETQ in the germline V gene. Trimming cost V 5 bases and J 5 bases, with 12 bases left between them. Written as DNA, the CDR3 is TGCGCCAGCAGTGGCCAGGGATTAGATACGCAGTATTTT. Translation gives CASSGQGLDTQYF.

This clonotype came up a few times. The chain uses TRBV12-3 or TRBV12-4 and TRBJ2-7; 9 positions agree with TRBD1. This CDR3 has 15 amino acids. After removal of 4 bases from V and 6 bases from J, the junction contained 10 bases not matched to a gene. The chain's CDR3 is CASSSSWTGVGEQYF. Written as DNA, the CDR3 is TGTGCCAGCAGTTCCTCCTGGACAGGGGTAGGCGAGCAGTACTTC.

The CDR3 sequence: CASSPSCNNEQFF. The CDR3, as DNA: TGTGCCAGCAGCCCATCTTGTAACAATGAGCAGTTCTTC. This chain uses TRBV7-4 with TRBJ2-1; the D is unclear. CDR1 and CDR2 from the germline V gene are SGHVT and SQSDAQ. Trimming removed 5 bases at V and 5 bases at J, with 10 bases between. The length of the CDR3 is 13 residues.

The chain is built from TRBV24-1 and TRBJ2-1; 9 bases agree with TRBD2. From germline, CDR1 is KGHDR and CDR2 SFDVKD. This CDR3 is built from 16 residues. V trimming: 4 bases; J trimming: 1 base; junction bases outside the gene matches: 4. The CDR3 is CATSDRTSGSYNEQFF. The CDR3 DNA reads TGTGCCACCAGTGACCGTACTAGCGGGTCCTACAATGAGCAGTTCTTC.